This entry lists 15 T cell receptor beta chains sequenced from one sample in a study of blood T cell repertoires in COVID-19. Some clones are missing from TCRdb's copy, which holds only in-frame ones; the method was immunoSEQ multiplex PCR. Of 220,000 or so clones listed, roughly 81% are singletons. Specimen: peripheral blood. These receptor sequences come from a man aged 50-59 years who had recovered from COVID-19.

The CDR3, as DNA: TGTGCCAGCAGCCTAGGGCCTCAAGAGACCCAGTACTTC. Translated, it gives CASSLGPQETQYF. The V call is TRBV9, the J call TRBJ2-5; D not resolved. The CDR3 is 13 amino acids. V was cut by 4 bases and J by 2 bases, with 9 bases left in between. Germline-derived CDR1 and CDR2 are SGDLS and YYNGEE.

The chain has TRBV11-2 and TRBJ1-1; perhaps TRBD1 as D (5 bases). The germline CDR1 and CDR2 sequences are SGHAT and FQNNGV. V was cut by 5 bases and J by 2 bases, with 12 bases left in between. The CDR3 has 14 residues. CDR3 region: CASSPGFSNTEAFF. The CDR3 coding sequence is TGTGCCAGCAGCCCAGGGTTCTCCAACACTGAAGCTTTCTTT.

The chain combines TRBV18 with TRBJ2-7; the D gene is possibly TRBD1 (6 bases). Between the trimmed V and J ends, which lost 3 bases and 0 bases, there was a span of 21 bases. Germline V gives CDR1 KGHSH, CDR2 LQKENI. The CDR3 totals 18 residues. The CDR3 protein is CASSPKLSVQGSSYEQYF. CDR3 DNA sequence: TGTGCCAGCTCACCTAAACTTTCGGTGCAGGGGTCCTCCTACGAGCAGTACTTC.

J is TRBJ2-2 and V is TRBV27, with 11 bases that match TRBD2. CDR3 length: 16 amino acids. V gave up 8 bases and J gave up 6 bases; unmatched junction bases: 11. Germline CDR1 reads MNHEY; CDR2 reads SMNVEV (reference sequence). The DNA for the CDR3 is TGTGCCAGCCACGTCCGGGCTAGCGGGAGGTCCGGGGAGCTGTTTTTT. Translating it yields CASHVRASGRSGELFF.

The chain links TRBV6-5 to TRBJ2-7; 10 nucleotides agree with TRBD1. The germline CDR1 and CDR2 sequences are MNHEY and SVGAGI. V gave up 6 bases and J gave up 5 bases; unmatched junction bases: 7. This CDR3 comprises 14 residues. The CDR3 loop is CASRTGGRMDEQYF. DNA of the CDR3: TGTGCCAGCAGGACAGGGGGCAGAATGGACGAGCAGTACTTC.

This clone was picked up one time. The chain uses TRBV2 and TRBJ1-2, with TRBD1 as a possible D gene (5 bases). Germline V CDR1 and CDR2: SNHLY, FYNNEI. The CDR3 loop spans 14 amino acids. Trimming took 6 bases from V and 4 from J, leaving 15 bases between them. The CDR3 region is CASSGEGLSYGYTF. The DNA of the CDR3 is TGTGCCAGCAGCGGGGAGGGGCTATCCTATGGCTACACCTTC. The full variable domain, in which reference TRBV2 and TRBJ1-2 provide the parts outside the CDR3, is EPEVTQTPSHQVTQMGQEVILRCVPISNHLYFYWYRQILGQKVEFLVSFYNNEISEKSEIFDDQFSVERPDGSNFTLKIRSTKLEDSAMYFCASSGEGLSYGYTFGSGTRLTVV.

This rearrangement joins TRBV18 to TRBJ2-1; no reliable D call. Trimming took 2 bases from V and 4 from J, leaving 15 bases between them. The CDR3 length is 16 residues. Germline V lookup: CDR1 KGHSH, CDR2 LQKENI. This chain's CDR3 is CASSPTWAGLYNEQFF. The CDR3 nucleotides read TGTGCCAGCTCACCAACTTGGGCAGGTCTTTACAATGAGCAGTTCTTC. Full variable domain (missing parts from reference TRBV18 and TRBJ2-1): NAGVMQNPRHLVRRRGQEARLRCSPMKGHSHVYWYRQLPEEGLKFMVYLQKENIIDESGMPKERFSAEFPKEGPSILRIQQVVRGDSAAYFCASSPTWAGLYNEQFFGPGTRLTVL.

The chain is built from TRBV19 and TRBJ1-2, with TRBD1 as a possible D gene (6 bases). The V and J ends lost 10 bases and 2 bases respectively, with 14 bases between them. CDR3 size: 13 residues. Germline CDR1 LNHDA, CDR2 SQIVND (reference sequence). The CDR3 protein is CATNTDSNYGYTF. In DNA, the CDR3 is TGTGCCACCAATACGGACAGCAACTATGGCTACACCTTC. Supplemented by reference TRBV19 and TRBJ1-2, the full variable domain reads DGGITQSPKYLFRKEGQNVTLSCEQNLNHDAMYWYRQDPGQGLRLIYYSQIVNDFQKGDIAEGYSVSREKKESFPLTVTSAQKNPTAFYLCATNTDSNYGYTFGSGTRLTVV.

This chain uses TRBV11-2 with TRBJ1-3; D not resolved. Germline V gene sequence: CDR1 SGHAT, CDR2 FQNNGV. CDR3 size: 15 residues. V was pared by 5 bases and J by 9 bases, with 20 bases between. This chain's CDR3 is CASSPGSEAFGTIYF. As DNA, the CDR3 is TGTGCCAGCAGCCCCGGATCCGAGGCTTTCGGCACCATATATTTT. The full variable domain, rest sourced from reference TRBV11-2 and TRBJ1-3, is EAGVAQSPRYKIIEKRQSVAFWCNPISGHATLYWYQQILGQGPKLLIQFQNNGVVDDSQLPKDRFSAERLKGVDSTLKIQPAKLEDSAVYLCASSPGSEAFGTIYFGEGSWLTVV.

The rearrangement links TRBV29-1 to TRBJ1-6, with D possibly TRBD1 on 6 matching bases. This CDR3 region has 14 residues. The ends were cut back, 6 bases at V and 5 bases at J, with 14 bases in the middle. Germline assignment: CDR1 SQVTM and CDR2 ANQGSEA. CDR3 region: CSVSQGIDNSPLHF. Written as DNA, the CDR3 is TGCAGCGTCTCACAGGGTATCGATAATTCACCCCTCCACTTT.

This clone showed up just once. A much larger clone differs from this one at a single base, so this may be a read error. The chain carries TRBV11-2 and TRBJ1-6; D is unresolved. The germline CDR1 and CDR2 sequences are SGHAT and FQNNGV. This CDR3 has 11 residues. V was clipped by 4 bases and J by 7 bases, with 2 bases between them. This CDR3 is CASSSNSPLHF. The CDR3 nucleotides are TGTGCCAGCAGCTCAAATTCACCCCTCCACTTT.

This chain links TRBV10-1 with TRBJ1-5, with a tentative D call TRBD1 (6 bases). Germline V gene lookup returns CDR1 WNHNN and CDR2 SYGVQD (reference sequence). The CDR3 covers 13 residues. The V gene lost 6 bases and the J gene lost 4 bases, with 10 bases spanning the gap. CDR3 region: CASSNQGNQPQHF. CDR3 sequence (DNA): TGCGCCAGCAGCAACCAGGGGAATCAGCCCCAGCATTTT.

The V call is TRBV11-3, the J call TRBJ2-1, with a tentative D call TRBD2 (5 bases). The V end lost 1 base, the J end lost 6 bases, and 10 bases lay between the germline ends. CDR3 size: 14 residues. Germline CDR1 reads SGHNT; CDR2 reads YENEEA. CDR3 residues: CASSLGTLTNEQFF. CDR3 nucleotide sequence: TGTGCCAGCAGCTTAGGGACTCTTACCAATGAGCAGTTCTTC.

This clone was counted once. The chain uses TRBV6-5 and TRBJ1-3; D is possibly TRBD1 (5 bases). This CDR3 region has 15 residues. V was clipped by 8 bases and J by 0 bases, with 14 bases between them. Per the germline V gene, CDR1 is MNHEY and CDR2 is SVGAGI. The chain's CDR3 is CASVNQGNSGNTIYF. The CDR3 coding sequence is TGTGCCAGCGTCAACCAGGGTAACTCTGGAAACACCATATATTTT.

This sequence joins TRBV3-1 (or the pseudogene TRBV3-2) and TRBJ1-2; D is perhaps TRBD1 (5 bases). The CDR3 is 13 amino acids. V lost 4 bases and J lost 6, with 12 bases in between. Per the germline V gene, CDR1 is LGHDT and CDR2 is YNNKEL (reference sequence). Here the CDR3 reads CASSRRQSHGYTF. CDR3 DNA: TGTGCCAGCAGCCGAAGACAGAGCCATGGCTACACCTTC.